Following are 15 T cell receptor beta chains from one sample sequenced in a study of shared clonotypes between healthy human individuals. Naive-designated CD8 cells lacked CD45RO, were positively enriched for CCR7, and omitted terminally differentiated effector memory CD45RA+ cells. Produced via immunoSEQ multiplex PCR; TCRdb's table is partial and in-frame only. Of around 2.1 million clones detected, just over 90% appear once; the ten largest clones hold over 1.5%. The sample comprised naive CD8+ T cells from PBMCs. Source of these receptors: a man between 18 and 29 years old in good health. Some clones in this sample may be carry-over from other donors' samples.

J is TRBJ2-7 and V is TRBV5-1; 8 nucleotides agree with TRBD1. The CDR3 contains 13 residues. V dropped 4 bases and J dropped 7; count of bases not matched to a gene: 7. The germline gives CDR1 SGHRS, CDR2 YFSETQ. The CDR3 region has the DNA TGCGCCAGCAGCCGGACAGGGTCGCGGGAGCAGTACTTC. Translating it yields CASSRTGSREQYF.

Of note for this clone: The same CDR3 arises from other DNA sequences in this sample as well. The chain combines TRBV19 with TRBJ2-1, with a possible D match to TRBD2 (6 bases). Germline CDR1 reads LNHDA; CDR2 reads SQIVND (reference sequence). V lost 3 bases, J lost 7 bases, and 10 bases lay in between. The length of the CDR3 is 13 residues. Here the CDR3 reads CASSILAGNEQFF. The DNA of the CDR3 is TGTGCCAGTAGTATCCTCGCGGGAAATGAGCAGTTCTTC.

The chain recombines TRBV9 with TRBJ2-1; TRBD2 matches at 9 bases. The junction had 8 bases not matched to a gene; V was cut back by 0 bases and J by 7 bases. Germline assignment: CDR1 SGDLS and CDR2 YYNGEE. This CDR3 is 16 amino acids long. CDR3 region: CASSVVPSGIQNEQFF. For the CDR3, the DNA is TGTGCCAGCAGCGTAGTGCCTAGCGGGATTCAAAATGAGCAGTTCTTC. The full variable domain, with the rest looked up from reference TRBV9 and TRBJ2-1, is DSGVTQTPKHLITATGQRVTLRCSPRSGDLSVYWYQQSLDQGLQFLIQYYNGEERAKGNILERFSAQQFPDLHSELNLSSLELGDSALYFCASSVVPSGIQNEQFFGPGTRLTVL.

V gene TRBV27 combines with J gene TRBJ2-5; possibly TRBD2 for D (5 bases). CDR1 MNHEY and CDR2 SMNVEV come from the germline V gene (reference sequence). Trimming left V 8 bases short and J 3 bases short, with 13 bases between. CDR3 size: 13 residues. The DNA for the CDR3 is TGTGCCAGCTCGTCTCGGCGGGAAGAGACCCAGTACTTC. Residues: CASSSRREETQYF.

This clone was seen just once. The chain uses TRBV28 and TRBJ2-7; TRBD2 matches at 8 bases. J was trimmed by 2 bases and V by 4 bases; bases with no gene match: 7. Germline CDR1 reads MDHEN; CDR2 reads SYDVKM. This CDR3 spans 15 amino acids. The CDR3 nucleotides are TGTGCCAGCAGTTCCCGAACTAGCGGACCCTACGAGCAGTACTTC. This codes for CASSSRTSGPYEQYF.

The chain has TRBV7-9 and TRBJ2-5, with D possibly matching TRBD1 (6 bases). The CDR3 length is 15 residues. Trimming removed 1 base at V and 4 bases at J, with 13 bases between. From germline, CDR1 is SEHNR and CDR2 FQNEAQ (reference sequence). CDR3 protein: CASSLVQGSGETQYF. The CDR3 DNA is TGTGCCAGCAGCTTAGTCCAGGGGTCGGGAGAGACCCAGTACTTC.

About this clone itself: This specimen includes other DNA sequences encoding the same CDR3. The gene calls are TRBV9 and TRBJ1-5, with D possibly matching TRBD1 (5 bases). The CDR3 covers 15 residues. In germline, CDR1 is SGDLS, CDR2 YYNGEE. V was cut by 0 bases and J by 7 bases, with 14 bases left in between. The CDR3, as DNA: TGTGCCAGCAGCGTAGATTTGGGGGTGGGGCAGCCCCAGCATTTT. Translated: CASSVDLGVGQPQHF.

Here the CDR3 reads CAAGTGVNTEAFF. CDR3 in DNA: TGTGCCGCCGGGACAGGAGTGAACACTGAAGCTTTCTTT. This chain links TRBV7-9 with TRBJ1-1; 8 bases match TRBD1. J lost 0 bases, V lost 11 bases, and 5 bases had no gene match. The CDR3 loop spans 13 amino acids. Germline values: CDR1 SEHNR, CDR2 FQNEAQ (reference sequence).

This chain uses TRBV4-2 with TRBJ2-2; 8 bases line up with TRBD2. Germline CDR1 reads LGHNA; CDR2 reads YNFKEQ. This CDR3 region has 16 residues. Germline trimming cut 0 bases from V and 2 bases from J; bases unmatched to any gene: 2. CDR3 region: CASSQEAGGNTGELFF. The CDR3, as DNA: TGTGCCAGCAGCCAAGAGGCGGGAGGTAACACCGGGGAGCTGTTTTTT.

The chain has TRBV9 and TRBJ2-2, with D possibly being TRBD1 (6 bases). Germline V CDR1 and CDR2: SGDLS, YYNGEE. The CDR3 covers 12 residues. Trimming cost V 7 bases and J 4 bases, with 8 bases left between them. In nucleotides, the CDR3 is TGTGCCAGCGGGGGCAGCACCGGGGAGCTGTTTTTT. Amino acid sequence: CASGGSTGELFF.

The chain carries TRBV29-1 and TRBJ1-5; 8 bases match TRBD1. CDR3 length: 15 amino acids. The trim removed 1 base at V and 5 bases at J, leaving 7 bases unmatched. CDR1 is SQVTM and CDR2 is ANQGSEA in the germline V gene. CDR3 amino acids: CSVEVGQGADQPQHF. CDR3 DNA: TGCAGCGTTGAAGTAGGTCAGGGGGCCGATCAGCCCCAGCATTTT.

This clone was counted a single time. This chain links TRBV19 with TRBJ2-3; D is undetermined. Between the trimmed V and J ends, which lost 4 bases and 4 bases, there was a span of 9 bases. The CDR3 sequence is 13 residues long. Germline V gene data show CDR1 as LNHDA and CDR2 as SQIVND (reference sequence). The CDR3 reads CASSTSVADTQYF. In DNA, the CDR3 is TGTGCCAGTAGTACAAGCGTCGCAGATACGCAGTATTTT.

The genes are TRBV28 and TRBJ2-1, with 11 bases that match TRBD2. J was trimmed by 6 bases and V by 3 bases; bases with no gene match: 4. The CDR3 has 15 amino acids. Germline-derived CDR1 and CDR2 are MDHEN and SYDVKM. This CDR3 is CASSFPSGRFNEQFF. CDR3 in DNA: TGTGCCAGCAGTTTCCCTAGCGGGAGGTTCAATGAGCAGTTCTTC.

The V call is TRBV9, the J call TRBJ2-2; 8 positions match TRBD2. Germline lookup yields CDR1 SGDLS and CDR2 YYNGEE. The trim removed 4 bases at V and 4 bases at J, leaving 9 bases unmatched. The CDR3 has 16 residues. The CDR3 sequence is CASSLRVAGTTGELFF. CDR3 in DNA: TGTGCCAGCAGCCTCCGGGTAGCGGGAACCACCGGGGAGCTGTTTTTT.

This clone was detected only once. The CDR3 DNA sequence: TGTGCCAGCAGTTTGGACAGTAGCAATCAGCCCCAGCATTTT. Residues: CASSLDSSNQPQHF. V gene TRBV7-6 combines with J gene TRBJ1-5; a possible D gene is TRBD1 (6 bases). Germline V lookup: CDR1 SGHVS, CDR2 FNYEAQ. The CDR3 is made up of 14 amino acids. V was shortened by 6 bases and J by 0 bases, with 9 bases between the two germline ends.